The 19 T cell receptor beta chains below were found in one sample sequenced in a study. TCRdb ran MiXCR on the RT-PCR reads and lists one entry per CDR3 protein. The top ten clones hold 3% to 4.5% of a sample with about 700,000 distinct CDR3 sequences, about 14% of them seen once. The source material was memory CD4+ T cells from blood. These TCRs come from a female donor in good health, serving as a healthy control.

The V and J genes are TRBV18 and TRBJ1-5; TRBD1 matches 7 bases. The germline CDR1 and CDR2 sequences are KGHSH and LQKENI. This CDR3 region has 15 residues. J lost 0 bases, V lost 6 bases, and 5 bases had no gene match. CDR3 DNA sequence: TGTGCCAGCTCCGAGGGACAGACTAGCAATCAGCCCCAGCATTTT. It encodes CASSEGQTSNQPQHF.

This clonotype came up a few times. J is TRBJ2-3 and V is TRBV27; possible D gene TRBD1, 6 bases. This CDR3 has 16 amino acids. V was cut by 5 bases and J by 2 bases, with 17 bases left in between. Germline V gene sequence: CDR1 MNHEY, CDR2 SMNVEV (reference sequence). CDR3 in amino acids: CASSPRGDRPTDTQYF. DNA of the CDR3: TGTGCCAGCAGTCCCCGGGGAGACAGGCCCACAGATACGCAGTATTTT.

In this sample, this clonotype turned up many times. This sequence joins TRBV28 and TRBJ2-7; D perhaps matches TRBD1 (6 bases). CDR3 length: 13 residues. CDR1 and CDR2 from the germline V gene are MDHEN and SYDVKM. V was clipped by 8 bases and J by 6 bases, with 17 bases between them. DNA for the CDR3: TGTGCCAGCCTTAAACAGGGTATCGGCGAGCAGTACTTC. Translated, it gives CASLKQGIGEQYF. Looking up the rest from reference TRBV28 and TRBJ2-7 gives the full variable domain: DVKVTQSSRYLVKRTGEKVFLECVQDMDHENMFWYRQDPGLGLRLIYFSYDVKMKEKGDIPEGYSVSREKKERFSLILESASTNQTSMYLCASLKQGIGEQYFGPGTRLTVT.

This clonotype was seen only a few times. J is TRBJ2-7 and V is TRBV20-1, with TRBD2 matching over 9 bases. The CDR3 covers 14 residues. Germline trimming cut 1 base from V and 6 bases from J; bases unmatched to any gene: 7. Per the germline V gene, CDR1 is DFQATT and CDR2 is SNEGSKA (reference sequence). The CDR3 spells CSARVAGGPVEQYF. The CDR3 region has the DNA TGCAGTGCTAGAGTGGCGGGAGGGCCGGTCGAGCAGTACTTC.

Only a few counts were recorded for this clonotype. The gene calls are TRBV20-1 and TRBJ1-2; no reliable D call. CDR1 is DFQATT, CDR2 SNEGSKA, per germline (reference sequence). This CDR3 has 13 amino acids. V was cut by 1 base and J by 5 bases, with 11 bases left in between. DNA of the CDR3: TGCAGTGCTAGAGGCCAGACCCAGTATGGCTACACCTTC. It yields the protein CSARGQTQYGYTF.

This sequence joins TRBV30 and TRBJ2-1, with D perhaps TRBD1 or TRBD2 (5 bases each). V lost 5 bases and J 0 bases, leaving 8 bases between the germline ends. The CDR3 covers 13 residues. The germline V gene has CDR1 GTSNPN and CDR2 SVGIG (reference sequence). Here the CDR3 reads CAWGGSSYNEQFF. The CDR3 coding sequence is TGTGCCTGGGGGGGAAGCTCCTACAATGAGCAGTTCTTC.

This chain uses TRBV7-2 with TRBJ2-7, with a possible D match to TRBD2 (6 bases). V was clipped by 1 base and J by 5 bases, with 12 bases between them. This CDR3 region has 14 residues. CDR1 and CDR2 (germline): SGHTA, FQGNSA. The CDR3, as DNA: TGTGCCAGCAGCTTAGGACTAGTGCCCCACGAGCAGTACTTC. Protein product: CASSLGLVPHEQYF.

V and J are TRBV4-3 and TRBJ2-1; maybe TRBD2 (5 bases). CDR1 is LGHNA, CDR2 YSLEER, per germline. The CDR3 contains 13 residues. Trimming left V 4 bases short and J 6 bases short, with 10 bases between. This CDR3 is CASSPGLPNEQFF. DNA for the CDR3: TGCGCCAGCAGCCCCGGACTCCCCAATGAGCAGTTCTTC.

This clonotype appeared a few times. V and J are TRBV28 and TRBJ2-4, with D tentatively TRBD1 or TRBD2 (6 bases each). This CDR3 has 15 amino acids. V was clipped by 8 bases and J by 0 bases, with 14 bases between them. From germline, CDR1 is MDHEN and CDR2 SYDVKM. CDR3 coding DNA: TGTGCCAGCTCGTTCGGGGGCCGAGCCAAAAACATTCAGTACTTC. Its translation: CASSFGGRAKNIQYF.

The chain has TRBV7-2 and TRBJ2-1; D possibly uses TRBD1 or TRBD2 (6 bases each). This CDR3 comprises 15 residues. The germline gives CDR1 SGHTA, CDR2 FQGNSA. The ends were cut back, 5 bases at V and 4 bases at J, with 15 bases in the middle. The CDR3 here is CASSPGVAVYNEQFF. The CDR3 nucleotides read TGTGCCAGCAGCCCAGGGGTAGCGGTATACAATGAGCAGTTCTTC.

This chain connects TRBV18 to TRBJ2-7, with TRBD1 matching 8 bases. The CDR3 has 13 amino acids. With 3 bases clipped from V and 5 bases from J, the junction kept 3 bases outside the gene matches. The germline V gene has CDR1 KGHSH and CDR2 LQKENI. The CDR3 DNA reads as TGTGCCAGCTCACCGACAGGGGAGGACGAGCAGTACTTC. Translated: CASSPTGEDEQYF.

This clonotype was detected only a few times. The gene calls are TRBV29-1 and TRBJ2-1; D is uncertain. Trimming took 6 bases from V and 12 from J, leaving 21 bases between them. CDR1 SQVTM and CDR2 ANQGSEA come from the germline V gene. The CDR3 is 13 residues long. CDR3 in DNA: TGCAGCGTGCTCACACTAACTGACATAGGGCAGTTCTTC. Its translation: CSVLTLTDIGQFF.

CDR3 sequence reads: CASSLKAGGSGADTQYF. CDR3 coding DNA: TGTGCCAGCAGCCTTAAGGCGGGTGGGAGCGGTGCAGATACGCAGTATTTT. This chain links TRBV4-2 with TRBJ2-3, with a tentative D call TRBD2 (5 bases). Germline V CDR1 and CDR2: LGHNA, YNFKEQ. CDR3 length: 17 residues. Deletions cut 4 bases from V and 4 bases from J, with 21 bases between.

The chain carries TRBV29-1 and TRBJ1-1, with D hard to call. Germline lookup yields CDR1 SQVTM and CDR2 ANQGSEA. V lost 6 bases and J lost 5, with 13 bases in between. This CDR3 contains 12 residues. For the CDR3, the DNA is TGCAGCGTCCGCCTGGAGGCGACTGAAGCTTTCTTT. Amino acid sequence: CSVRLEATEAFF.

The V and J genes are TRBV7-6 and TRBJ2-1, with TRBD1 identical over 7 bases. Unmatched junction bases numbered 6, after V lost 4 bases and J lost 0 bases. The CDR3 loop spans 16 amino acids. CDR1 is SGHVS and CDR2 is FNYEAQ in the germline V gene. The DNA of the CDR3 is TGTGCCAGCAGCTCCTTACAGGGGAGCTCCTACAATGAGCAGTTCTTC. Translated: CASSSLQGSSYNEQFF.

The gene calls are TRBV9 and TRBJ2-7, with 9 positions matching TRBD1. The CDR3 totals 15 residues. CDR1 is SGDLS, CDR2 YYNGEE, per germline. Losses at the gene ends were 3 bases for V and 4 bases for J; bases not matched to a gene: 8. For the CDR3, the DNA is TGTGCCAGCAGCGCTCAGGGACAGGGCACATACGAGCAGTACTTC. Its protein product is CASSAQGQGTYEQYF.

Written as DNA, the CDR3 is TGTGCCAGCAGGGGACTAGCGGAAACCAAAAACATTCAGTACTTC. Its protein product is CASRGLAETKNIQYF. The J gene is TRBJ2-4, the V gene TRBV27; TRBD2 matches 11 bases. This CDR3 comprises 15 residues. V was pared by 6 bases and J by 2 bases, with 3 bases of the junction left unmatched. Germline V lookup: CDR1 MNHEY, CDR2 SMNVEV (reference sequence).

The chain links TRBV19 to TRBJ1-2; TRBD1 agrees at 7 bases. The germline CDR1 and CDR2 sequences are LNHDA and SQIVND (reference sequence). The CDR3 sequence is 15 residues long. Unmatched junction bases numbered 10, after V lost 6 bases and J lost 3 bases. The CDR3 nucleotides read TGTGCCAGTAGCCCGGAGGAGGGGGCGGACTATGGCTACACCTTC. Translation: CASSPEEGADYGYTF.

Ten or more counts support this clonotype. This sequence joins TRBV4-1 and TRBJ2-7; possible D gene TRBD2, 6 bases. Germline assignment: CDR1 MGHRA and CDR2 YSYEKL. The CDR3 covers 15 residues. V shed 4 bases and J shed 0 bases, with 13 bases lying between them. CDR3 nucleotide sequence: TGCGCCAGCAGCCTTGGGACTGCCTACTCCTACGAGCAGTACTTC. The encoded protein is CASSLGTAYSYEQYF.